One sample yielded the 6 T cell receptor beta chains listed below, sequenced in a study of T cell clones after liver transplantation (dated by TCRdb to the late 2010s). The library was built by means of the immunoSEQ multiplex PCR assay. TCRdb retrieved this table from immuneACCESS and kept in-frame rearrangements only. Not all clones are present; in checked studies, unresolved V genes account for under half, and no reason is known for the remainder. This sample comprises around 100,000 clones, roughly 80% of them detected only once. The leading ten clones occupy around 3% of the sample. The input for sequencing was CD4+ T cells from blood, taken approximately 4 years after liver transplant. The receptors derive from a human patient who received a liver transplant. The graft donor may be the source of some T cells after a transplant.

The genes are TRBV10-3 and TRBJ2-5; tentative D call: TRBD1 (5 bases). CDR3 length equals 14 residues. The V gene's germline CDR1 is ENHRY and CDR2 SYGVKD. The V gene lost 2 bases and the J gene lost 5 bases, with 12 bases spanning the gap. Written as DNA, the CDR3 is TGTGCCATCAGTGAGCCCAGGGCCGGTGAGACCCAGTACTTC. Its protein is CAISEPRAGETQYF.

The CDR3 loop reads CASSFRQSNTQYF. DNA for the CDR3: TGTGCCAGCAGTTTTCGACAGTCGAATACGCAGTATTTT. The V gene is TRBV2, the J gene TRBJ2-3; TRBD1 is a possible D gene (5 bases). Germline CDR1 is SNHLY and CDR2 is FYNNEI. This CDR3 has 13 amino acids. Between the trimmed V and J ends, which lost 5 bases and 7 bases, there was a span of 13 bases. Filled out from reference TRBV2 and TRBJ2-3, the complete variable domain reads EPEVTQTPSHQVTQMGQEVILRCVPISNHLYFYWYRQILGQKVEFLVSFYNNEISEKSEIFDDQFSVERPDGSNFTLKIRSTKLEDSAMYFCASSFRQSNTQYFGPGTRLTVL.

The CDR3 nucleotides are TGTGCCAGCTCACCAGAGGGGACAGCCTACAATGAGCAGTTCTTC. It yields the protein CASSPEGTAYNEQFF. The rearrangement joins TRBV18 to TRBJ2-1; TRBD1 aligns across 7 bases. The CDR3 length is 15 residues. V dropped 2 bases and J dropped 2; count of bases not matched to a gene: 3. The V gene's germline CDR1 is KGHSH and CDR2 LQKENI.

This clone appeared a few times. The V gene is TRBV19, the J gene TRBJ1-2; weak D call: TRBD1 (5 bases). The CDR3 sequence is 14 residues long. Trimming pared 4 bases from V and 6 bases from J, leaving 15 bases between. Germline V gene lookup returns CDR1 LNHDA and CDR2 SQIVND (reference sequence). CDR3 sequence (DNA): TGTGCCAGTAGTAGTCAGGGAGGTTCGGATGGCTACACCTTC. Translated: CASSSQGGSDGYTF.

The chain has TRBV18 and TRBJ1-3; 9 nucleotides line up with TRBD1. The length of the CDR3 is 17 residues. Trimming at V came to 4 bases and at J to 3 bases, leaving 10 bases not matched to a gene. In germline, CDR1 is KGHSH, CDR2 LQKENI. In nucleotides, the CDR3 is TGTGCCAGCTCACGGCTTCCGGGACAGGGAATTGGAAACACCATATATTTT. Encoded protein: CASSRLPGQGIGNTIYF.

The chain carries TRBV7-8 and TRBJ2-1, with TRBD2 matching over 10 bases. The germline gives CDR1 SGHVS, CDR2 FQNEAQ. This CDR3 is 15 amino acids long. V dropped 4 bases and J dropped 2; count of bases not matched to a gene: 2. The CDR3 DNA follows: TGTGCCAGCAGCTCGAGCGGGGGGGCCTACAATGAGCAGTTCTTC. Residues: CASSSSGGAYNEQFF.